One and the same sample provided the 21 T cell receptor beta chains below, sequenced in a study of blood T cell repertoires in COVID-19. Repertoires were generated with immunoSEQ multiplex PCR, while TCRdb's copy carries only in-frame clones and drops some. Of tens of thousands of clones in the sample, roughly 87% were seen once. The material sequenced was peripheral blood. The source is a middle-aged man with acute or convalescent COVID-19.

This chain connects TRBV29-1 to TRBJ2-3, with 7 bases aligning to TRBD1. After removal of 7 bases from V and 0 bases from J, the junction contained 7 bases not matched to a gene. CDR1 is SQVTM, CDR2 ANQGSEA, per germline. The CDR3 extends over 14 amino acids. The DNA for the CDR3 is TGCAGCGCTAGGACAGGAATCAGCACAGATACGCAGTATTTT. Residues: CSARTGISTDTQYF.

This clone was counted between two and nine times. Here the CDR3 DNA reads TGTGCCAGCAGACCACGGGGTTACGAGCAGTACGTC. As protein: CASRPRGYEQYV. V gene TRBV7-3 combines with J gene TRBJ2-7; perhaps TRBD2 as D (5 bases). Trimming stripped 6 bases from V and 4 bases from J, with 10 bases between. CDR3 length: 12 residues. CDR1 is SGHTA, CDR2 FQGTGA, per germline.

V usage is TRBV28 and J usage is TRBJ2-1; weak D call: TRBD2 (5 bases). The germline V gene encodes CDR1 MDHEN and CDR2 SYDVKM. Between the trimmed V and J ends, which lost 4 bases and 6 bases, there was a span of 13 bases. There are 14 residues in the CDR3. The CDR3 DNA reads as TGTGCCAGCAGTTCTTGGGAGTTCGCCAATGAGCAGTTCTTC. As protein: CASSSWEFANEQFF.

The chain uses TRBV5-8 and TRBJ1-6; TRBD1 agrees at 7 bases. The CDR3 is 15 amino acids. CDR1 is SGHTS, CDR2 YDEGEE, per germline. V lost 0 bases to trimming and J lost 7 bases; unmatched junction nucleotides: 4. The CDR3 nucleotides are TGTGCCAGCAGCTTGGGACAGGGAGGAAATTCACCCCTCCACTTT. It encodes CASSLGQGGNSPLHF.

The chain combines TRBV7-2 with TRBJ2-3, with no clear D. CDR1 is SGHTA and CDR2 is FQGNSA in the germline V gene. The CDR3 runs 14 residues. V was shortened by 3 bases and J by 3 bases, with 10 bases between the two germline ends. For the CDR3, the DNA is TGTGCCAGCAGCTTCCGTCTCGGGACAGATACGCAGTATTTT. Its protein product is CASSFRLGTDTQYF.

This chain joins TRBV1 and TRBJ2-7; the table's TRBD2 call for D was not verified on the DNA. TRBV1 is a known pseudogene. The CDR3 contains 19 residues. CDR3 sequence reads: CTSSQESLAGPVSPYEQYV. DNA for the CDR3: TGCACCAGCAGCCAAGAATCCCTAGCGGGTCCGGTGAGTCCCTACGAGCAGTACGTC.

The chain links TRBV2 to TRBJ1-5; D is unclear. With 5 bases removed from V and 13 bases from J, the gap between germline ends came to 12 bases. Germline values: CDR1 SNHLY, CDR2 FYNNEI. The CDR3 contains 11 residues. As DNA, the CDR3 is TGTGCCAGCAGTAAAGGGTCAGAACAGCATTTT. This gives the protein CASSKGSEQHF.

This chain uses TRBV11-2 with TRBJ2-3, with 8 bases identical to TRBD2. The CDR3 length is 14 residues. CDR1 SGHAT and CDR2 FQNNGV come from the germline V gene. V dropped 4 bases and J dropped 5; count of bases not matched to a gene: 5. The CDR3: CASSSGGPIDTQYF. CDR3 in DNA: TGTGCCAGCAGCTCGGGGGGGCCGATAGATACGCAGTATTTT.

The J gene is TRBJ1-4, the V gene TRBV3-1 (or the pseudogene TRBV3-2), with unresolved D. Germline CDR1 LGHDT, CDR2 YNNKEL (reference sequence). This CDR3 has 12 amino acids. V gave up 3 bases and J gave up 14 bases, with 13 bases separating them. CDR3 coding DNA: TGTGCCAGCAGCCACCGAGCGGGAGGTCTGTTTTTT. Translated: CASSHRAGGLFF.

The chain employs TRBV28 and TRBJ1-4, with 8 bases identical to TRBD1. The CDR3 has 17 residues. Germline V gene sequence: CDR1 MDHEN, CDR2 SYDVKM. The J segment lost 7 bases and the V segment lost 5 bases, leaving 15 bases of the junction unmatched. As DNA, the CDR3 is TGTGCCAGCAGTCCTCAGGGGGCGCGGGGGAAAAGTGAAAAACTGTTTTTT. Protein: CASSPQGARGKSEKLFF.

The gene calls are TRBV7-9 and TRBJ2-1, with 10 bases that match TRBD2. The CDR3 is 15 residues long. Germline CDR1 SEHNR, CDR2 FQNEAQ (reference sequence). The J segment lost 3 bases and the V segment lost 5 bases, leaving 4 bases of the junction unmatched. CDR3: CASSILAGNYNEQFF. The CDR3, as DNA: TGTGCCAGCAGCATACTAGCGGGGAACTACAATGAGCAGTTCTTC.

The genes are TRBV4-3 and TRBJ1-1; D call uncertain. This CDR3 spans 13 amino acids. V was cut by 0 bases and J by 7 bases, with 9 bases left in between. The germline V gene encodes CDR1 LGHNA and CDR2 YSLEER. The CDR3 bases are TGCGCCAGCAGCCAAGACGGGATACGTGAAGCTTTCTTT. Protein product: CASSQDGIREAFF.

This clone came up once. The chain has TRBV2 and TRBJ1-4, with D perhaps TRBD1 (5 bases). Germline CDR1 reads SNHLY; CDR2 reads FYNNEI. The V and J ends lost 6 bases and 8 bases respectively, with 16 bases between them. The CDR3 has 14 residues. The CDR3 bases are TGTGCCAGCAGGGAGGGACCGTCGGTAGAAAAACTGTTTTTT. Encoded protein: CASREGPSVEKLFF.

This chain links TRBV18 with TRBJ1-3; 11 bases align to TRBD1. The V and J ends lost 4 bases and 0 bases, in that order; junction bases with no gene match: 11. The CDR3 is 19 amino acids. From germline, CDR1 is KGHSH and CDR2 LQKENI. CDR3 nucleotide sequence: TGTGCCAGCTCACAAAGTATCTCCGGGACAGGGGGCTCTGGAAACACCATATATTTT. Residues: CASSQSISGTGGSGNTIYF.

J is TRBJ2-2 and V is TRBV5-8; D is unclear. The germline V and J ends were trimmed by 0 bases and 0 bases, with 6 bases remaining between them. Germline lookup yields CDR1 SGHTS and CDR2 YDEGEE. CDR3 size: 15 residues. Here the CDR3 reads CASSLDTSNTGELFF. The CDR3, as DNA: TGTGCCAGCAGCTTGGACACATCGAACACCGGGGAGCTGTTTTTT.

The J gene is TRBJ2-3, the V gene TRBV5-1; 11 bases agree with TRBD2. V lost 9 bases to trimming and J lost 4 bases; unmatched junction nucleotides: 4. CDR1 SGHRS and CDR2 YFSETQ come from the germline V gene. This CDR3 has 13 residues. The CDR3: CATGLAASDTQYF. The CDR3 region has the DNA TGCGCCACGGGACTAGCGGCGTCAGATACGCAGTATTTT.

V is TRBV6-5 and J is TRBJ2-5; 7 nucleotides line up with TRBD1. The CDR3 has 13 residues. V lost 6 bases to trimming and J lost 1 base; unmatched junction nucleotides: 2. CDR1 is MNHEY, CDR2 SVGAGI, per germline. The CDR3 is CASRGTAQETQYF. In DNA form, the CDR3 reads TGTGCCAGCAGAGGGACAGCCCAAGAGACCCAGTACTTC.

For this clone: A junction end diverges from the germline sequence, so it may reflect a read error. V is TRBV18 and J is TRBJ2-2; 10 nucleotides match TRBD1. Germline V gives CDR1 KGHSH, CDR2 LQKENI. CDR3 length: 15 residues. CDR3 amino acids: CASSLGQGNSGELFF. The CDR3 DNA reads as TGTGCCAGCTCACTGGGACAGGGGAACTCCGGGGAGCTGTTTTTT. Drawing the rest from reference TRBV18 and TRBJ2-2, the complete variable domain is NAGVMQNPRHLVRRRGQEARLRCSPMKGHSHVYWYRQLPEEGLKFMVYLQKENIIDESGMPKERFSAEFPKEGPSILRIQQVVRGDSAAYFCASSLGQGNSGELFFGEGSRLTVL.

The V gene is TRBV15, the J gene TRBJ2-1; TRBD2 matches 16 bases. With 5 bases clipped from V and 3 bases from J, the junction kept 7 bases outside the gene matches. The CDR3 totals 18 residues. Per germline, CDR1 LNHNV and CDR2 YYDKDF (reference sequence). CDR3 nucleotides: TGTGCCACCAGCGGAACTGGGACTAGCGGGAGGGTCTACAATGAGCAGTTCTTC. Residues: CATSGTGTSGRVYNEQFF.

This clone occurred a few times. This sequence joins TRBV2 and TRBJ2-5; possibly TRBD1 for D (6 bases). Germline CDR1 SNHLY, CDR2 FYNNEI. The CDR3 runs to 14 residues. V was cut by 5 bases and J by 1 base, with 11 bases left in between. CDR3 bases: TGTGCCAGCAGTTTTAGGGACACCCAAGAGACCCAGTACTTC. It is translated as CASSFRDTQETQYF.

In this sample, this clone turned up a few times. This CDR3 reads CASFQGNTEAFF. The CDR3 DNA reads as TGTGCCAGCTTTCAGGGGAACACTGAAGCTTTCTTT. The chain carries TRBV6-5 and TRBJ1-1; a possible D gene is TRBD1 (5 bases). Germline CDR1 MNHEY, CDR2 SVGAGI. Trimming pared 8 bases from V and 1 base from J, leaving 8 bases between. The CDR3 loop spans 12 amino acids.